This TCR beta chain was obtained from a study of post-analysis software for immune sequencing data. Study information: Relapsing-remitting, secondary progressive and progressive-relapsing multiple sclerosis courses were included.

This clonotype was counted a few times. Its antigen is not identified. Study conclusions and caveats: Controls significantly exceeded multiple sclerosis patients in normalized Chao1 diversity. F measure showed strong co-clustering of same-batch samples.

Each TCR beta cDNA library carried unique molecular identifiers. Each batch of roughly 1 to 10 million T cells produced roughly 450,000 cDNA molecules. TCRdb analysed the PCR reads with MiXCR anew, one entry per CDR3 protein. The sample has 250,000 to 300,000 distinct CDR3 sequences; 30% to 45% are singletons. The specimen was blood. This receptor was identified in a girl aged 10 to 17 with multiple sclerosis.

CDR3 sequence (DNA): TGCAGTGCTGGGCGACAGGGAAGGGGCACTGAAGCTTTCTTT. Translated: CSAGRQGRGTEAFF. This chain joins TRBV20-1 and TRBJ1-1; 7 bases align to TRBD1. J was trimmed by 4 bases and V by 5 bases; bases with no gene match: 10. Germline lookup yields CDR1 DFQATT and CDR2 SNEGSKA (reference sequence). The CDR3 runs 14 residues.